This T cell receptor beta chain appears in the sequencing data of a study of OX40 agonist ivuxolimab in advanced cancers. Study-level results: The antigen specificity of the peripheral T cells (those that were expanded) was not determined. By week 6 at 0.1 to 3.0 mg/kg, blood CD4+ and CD8+ T cells had expanded clonally.

Sequenced by immunoSEQ multiplex PCR; TCRdb stores in-frame clones only, minus some. The repertoire has just over 30,000 clones, 80% to 90% of them found once; the top ten carry 25%. Germline-derived CDR1 and CDR2 are SEHNR and FQNEAQ (reference sequence). V was clipped by 0 bases and J by 7 bases; unmatched bases: 7. The CDR3 runs to 17 residues. If patients had autoimmune disease history or systemic immunosuppression, they were excluded. Concerning this clone: As yet, its antigen is unknown.

This receptor was taken from an adult with an advanced solid tumor such as melanoma, head and neck, liver or kidney cancer. The chain couples TRBV7-9 to TRBJ2-1, with TRBD1 identical over 12 bases. The source material was CD4+ or CD8+ T cells sorted from blood, sampled in a trial of the OX40 agonist ivuxolimab. CDR3 bases: TGTGCCAGCAGCTTAGCTTCAGGGGACAGGGGGCGAAATGAGCAGTTCTTC. It is translated as CASSLASGDRGRNEQFF.